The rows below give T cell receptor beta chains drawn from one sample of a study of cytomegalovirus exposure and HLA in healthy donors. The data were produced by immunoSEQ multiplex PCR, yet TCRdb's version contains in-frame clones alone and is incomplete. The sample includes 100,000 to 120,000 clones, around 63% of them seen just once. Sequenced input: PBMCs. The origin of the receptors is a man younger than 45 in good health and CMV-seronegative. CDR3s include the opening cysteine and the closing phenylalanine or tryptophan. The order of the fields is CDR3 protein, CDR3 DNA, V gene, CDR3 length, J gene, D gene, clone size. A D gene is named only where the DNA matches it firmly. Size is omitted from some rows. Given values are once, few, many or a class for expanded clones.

cdr3_aa: CASNRQKNEKLFF
cdr3_nt: TGTGCCAGCAACCGACAGAAGAATGAAAAACTGTTTTTT
v_call: TRBV2
cdr3_length: 13
j_call: TRBJ1-4
d_call: .
clone_size: .

cdr3_aa: CASSPAPDRGFNYGYTF
cdr3_nt: TGTGCCAGCAGCCCCGCCCCCGACAGGGGTTTTAACTATGGCTACACCTTC
v_call: TRBV5-6
cdr3_length: 17
j_call: TRBJ1-2
d_call: TRBD1
clone_size: few

cdr3_aa: CASSVEGQALNEQFF
cdr3_nt: TGTGCCAGCAGCGTAGAAGGACAGGCCCTAAATGAGCAGTTCTTC
v_call: TRBV9
cdr3_length: 15
j_call: TRBJ2-1
d_call: TRBD1
clone_size: .

cdr3_aa: CASSNLAGGNQETQYF
cdr3_nt: TGTGCCAGCAGCAACTTAGCGGGAGGGAACCAAGAGACCCAGTACTTC
v_call: TRBV25-1
cdr3_length: 16
j_call: TRBJ2-5
d_call: TRBD2
clone_size: .

cdr3_aa: CASSLSGVAKNIQYF
cdr3_nt: TGTGCCAGCAGTTTAAGCGGGGTAGCCAAAAACATTCAGTACTTC
v_call: TRBV28
cdr3_length: 15
j_call: TRBJ2-4
d_call: TRBD2
clone_size: .

cdr3_aa: CASSLARGDTDTQYF
cdr3_nt: TGCGCCAGCAGCTTGGCCCGGGGTGACACAGATACGCAGTATTTT
v_call: TRBV5-1
cdr3_length: 15
j_call: TRBJ2-3
d_call: .
clone_size: few

cdr3_aa: CASSLEGGGITDTQYF
cdr3_nt: TGTGCCAGCAGCTTGGAAGGGGGAGGGATCACAGATACGCAGTATTTT
v_call: TRBV5-4
cdr3_length: 16
j_call: TRBJ2-3
d_call: .
clone_size: .

cdr3_aa: CASSIKSGGGSNQPQHF
cdr3_nt: TGTGCCAGTAGTATCAAAAGCGGGGGGGGGAGCAATCAGCCCCAGCATTTT
v_call: TRBV19
cdr3_length: 17
j_call: TRBJ1-5
d_call: .
clone_size: few

cdr3_aa: CASSTLQGTEAFF
cdr3_nt: TGTGCCAGCAGCACCTTACAGGGGACTGAAGCTTTCTTT
v_call: TRBV7-9
cdr3_length: 13
j_call: TRBJ1-1
d_call: TRBD1
clone_size: .

cdr3_aa: CASSLRTTLFPRVEQYF
cdr3_nt: TGTGCCAGCAGTTTGCGGACTACGCTTTTCCCCCGGGTCGAGCAGTACTTC
v_call: TRBV28
cdr3_length: 17
j_call: TRBJ2-7
d_call: .
clone_size: .

cdr3_aa: CASSLAGLAEETQYF
cdr3_nt: TGCGCCAGCAGCTTGGCGGGACTAGCGGAAGAGACCCAGTACTTC
v_call: TRBV5-1
cdr3_length: 15
j_call: TRBJ2-5
d_call: TRBD2
clone_size: few

cdr3_aa: CSVEMIAGGTDTQYF
cdr3_nt: TGCAGCGTTGAAATGATAGCGGGAGGCACAGATACGCAGTATTTT
v_call: TRBV29-1
cdr3_length: 15
j_call: TRBJ2-3
d_call: TRBD2
clone_size: .

cdr3_aa: CATSRQGALRNEQFF
cdr3_nt: TGTGCCACCAGCAGACAGGGGGCGCTTAGGAATGAGCAGTTCTTC
v_call: TRBV15
cdr3_length: 15
j_call: TRBJ2-1
d_call: TRBD1
clone_size: .

cdr3_aa: CASSQDIAASQETQYF
cdr3_nt: TGTGCCAGCAGCCAAGATATAGCGGCCTCTCAAGAGACCCAGTACTTC
v_call: TRBV4-2
cdr3_length: 16
j_call: TRBJ2-5
d_call: .
clone_size: .

cdr3_aa: CATSTLPRGRVTEAFF
cdr3_nt: TGTGCCACCAGCACCCTACCCAGGGGGCGGGTGACTGAAGCTTTCTTT
v_call: TRBV15
cdr3_length: 16
j_call: TRBJ1-1
d_call: TRBD1
clone_size: .

cdr3_aa: CASSLSAVSGNTIYF
cdr3_nt: TGTGCCAGCAGTTTATCGGCAGTCTCTGGAAACACCATATATTTT
v_call: TRBV27
cdr3_length: 15
j_call: TRBJ1-3
d_call: .
clone_size: few

cdr3_aa: CASSLVTAGLGNGYTF
cdr3_nt: TGTGCCAGCAGTTTGGTGACAGCTGGATTGGGCAATGGCTACACCTTC
v_call: TRBV28
cdr3_length: 16
j_call: TRBJ1-2
d_call: .
clone_size: once

cdr3_aa: CASSSGGSPEGSGNTIYF
cdr3_nt: TGTGCCAGCAGTTCAGGTGGCTCCCCGGAGGGCTCTGGAAACACCATATATTTT
v_call: TRBV28
cdr3_length: 18
j_call: TRBJ1-3
d_call: .
clone_size: .

cdr3_aa: CASSLTGGRTGELFF
cdr3_nt: TGTGCCAGCAGTCTAACAGGGGGCCGAACCGGGGAGCTGTTTTTT
v_call: TRBV6-5
cdr3_length: 15
j_call: TRBJ2-2
d_call: TRBD1
clone_size: .

cdr3_aa: CASSSRTSGILSLYEQYF
cdr3_nt: TGTGCCAGCAGTTCCCGGACTAGCGGGATCCTTTCCCTCTACGAGCAGTACTTC
v_call: TRBV28
cdr3_length: 18
j_call: TRBJ2-7
d_call: TRBD2
clone_size: .

cdr3_aa: CASGRSGNTIYF
cdr3_nt: TGTGCCAGCGGGCGCTCTGGAAACACCATATATTTT
v_call: TRBV6-1
cdr3_length: 12
j_call: TRBJ1-3
d_call: .
clone_size: .

cdr3_aa: CAARQGVTSGPGELFF
cdr3_nt: TGCGCCGCCAGACAGGGAGTAACTAGCGGCCCCGGGGAGCTGTTTTTT
v_call: TRBV5-1
cdr3_length: 16
j_call: TRBJ2-2
d_call: .
clone_size: .

cdr3_aa: CSARDRGLQFF
cdr3_nt: TGCAGTGCTAGAGATCGGGGGTTGCAGTTCTTC
v_call: TRBV20-1
cdr3_length: 11
j_call: TRBJ2-1
d_call: .
clone_size: once

cdr3_aa: CASTTGYSSTDTQYF
cdr3_nt: TGTGCCAGCACCACGGGATACTCTAGCACAGATACGCAGTATTTT
v_call: TRBV28
cdr3_length: 15
j_call: TRBJ2-3
d_call: .
clone_size: .

cdr3_aa: CASTRGGDSSYEQYF
cdr3_nt: TGTGCCAGCACCCGAGGGGGCGATAGCTCCTACGAGCAGTACTTC
v_call: TRBV9
cdr3_length: 15
j_call: TRBJ2-7
d_call: TRBD1
clone_size: .

cdr3_aa: CASSAEGQATYEQYF
cdr3_nt: TGTGCCAGCAGTGCCGAGGGACAGGCAACCTACGAGCAGTACTTC
v_call: TRBV6-1
cdr3_length: 15
j_call: TRBJ2-7
d_call: TRBD1
clone_size: once

cdr3_aa: CASSESGTDTQYF
cdr3_nt: TGTGCCAGCAGTGAAAGCGGGACAGATACGCAGTATTTT
v_call: TRBV6-4
cdr3_length: 13
j_call: TRBJ2-3
d_call: .
clone_size: .

cdr3_aa: CASSLEGQGYYEQYF
cdr3_nt: TGCGCCAGCAGCTTGGAAGGACAGGGATACTACGAGCAGTACTTC
v_call: TRBV5-1
cdr3_length: 15
j_call: TRBJ2-7
d_call: TRBD1
clone_size: .

cdr3_aa: CASSVDSLGNQPQHF
cdr3_nt: TGTGCCAGCAGCGTGGACAGTTTAGGCAATCAGCCCCAGCATTTT
v_call: TRBV5-8
cdr3_length: 15
j_call: TRBJ1-5
d_call: .
clone_size: .

cdr3_aa: CASSVEWAGYNEQFF
cdr3_nt: TGTGCCAGCAGCGTAGAGTGGGCGGGCTACAATGAGCAGTTCTTC
v_call: TRBV9
cdr3_length: 15
j_call: TRBJ2-1
d_call: .
clone_size: few

cdr3_aa: CASSLAGGSQHEQYF
cdr3_nt: TGTGCCAGCAGCTTAGCTGGCGGGAGTCAGCACGAGCAGTACTTC
v_call: TRBV7-2
cdr3_length: 15
j_call: TRBJ2-7
d_call: TRBD2
clone_size: .

cdr3_aa: CASSQVGTGLLDTQYF
cdr3_nt: TGTGCCAGCAGCCAAGTTGGGACTGGGTTGTTGGATACGCAGTATTTT
v_call: TRBV4-2
cdr3_length: 16
j_call: TRBJ2-3
d_call: .
clone_size: few

cdr3_aa: CASSIGRTTGELFF
cdr3_nt: TGTGCCAGTAGTATAGGGAGGACCACCGGGGAGCTGTTTTTT
v_call: TRBV19
cdr3_length: 14
j_call: TRBJ2-2
d_call: .
clone_size: few

cdr3_aa: CASSERLQGAAKNIQYF
cdr3_nt: TGTGCCAGCAGTGAAAGGTTACAGGGGGCGGCCAAAAACATTCAGTACTTC
v_call: TRBV25-1
cdr3_length: 17
j_call: TRBJ2-4
d_call: TRBD1
clone_size: .

cdr3_aa: CAWSERGPKGGYTF
cdr3_nt: TGTGCCTGGAGTGAAAGGGGGCCCAAGGGCGGCTACACCTTC
v_call: TRBV30
cdr3_length: 14
j_call: TRBJ1-2
d_call: TRBD1
clone_size: .

cdr3_aa: CASSLAGSNEQFF
cdr3_nt: TGTGCCAGCAGCCTCGCAGGGTCCAATGAGCAGTTCTTC
v_call: TRBV6-6
cdr3_length: 13
j_call: TRBJ2-1
d_call: .
clone_size: once

cdr3_aa: CASSWAHEKLFF
cdr3_nt: TGTGCCAGCAGTTGGGCGCATGAAAAACTGTTTTTT
v_call: TRBV6-5
cdr3_length: 12
j_call: TRBJ1-4
d_call: .
clone_size: few

cdr3_aa: CASSYATNSYEQYF
cdr3_nt: TGTGCCAGCAGTTACGCGACTAACTCCTACGAGCAGTACTTC
v_call: TRBV6-5
cdr3_length: 14
j_call: TRBJ2-7
d_call: .
clone_size: .

cdr3_aa: CASSEGPSTNEKLFF
cdr3_nt: TGTGCCAGCAGTGAAGGGCCGTCGACTAATGAAAAACTGTTTTTT
v_call: TRBV6-1
cdr3_length: 15
j_call: TRBJ1-4
d_call: .
clone_size: .

cdr3_aa: CASSFPRTGAYELFF
cdr3_nt: TGTGCCAGCAGCTTCCCAAGAACAGGGGCTTATGAGCTGTTTTTT
v_call: TRBV7-2
cdr3_length: 15
j_call: TRBJ2-2
d_call: TRBD1
clone_size: few

cdr3_aa: CASSSVRDYGYTF
cdr3_nt: TGTGCCAGCAGTTCCGTGCGGGACTATGGCTACACCTTC
v_call: TRBV27
cdr3_length: 13
j_call: TRBJ1-2
d_call: .
clone_size: .

cdr3_aa: CASSQLDYFTGELFF
cdr3_nt: TGTGCCAGCAGCCAACTTGACTATTTTACTGGGGAGCTGTTTTTT
v_call: TRBV4-2
cdr3_length: 15
j_call: TRBJ2-2
d_call: .
clone_size: .

cdr3_aa: CASSRGHDTEAFF
cdr3_nt: TGTGCCAGCAGCAGGGGACACGACACTGAAGCTTTCTTT
v_call: TRBV5-5
cdr3_length: 13
j_call: TRBJ1-1
d_call: .
clone_size: .

cdr3_aa: CASSHGTGQSNSQPQHF
cdr3_nt: TGCGCCAGCAGTCACGGGACAGGACAATCCAATTCTCAGCCCCAGCATTTT
v_call: TRBV4-1
cdr3_length: 17
j_call: TRBJ1-5
d_call: TRBD1
clone_size: .

cdr3_aa: CASTKTGNYNSPLHF
cdr3_nt: TGTGCCAGCACCAAGACGGGGAACTATAATTCACCCCTCCACTTT
v_call: TRBV2
cdr3_length: 15
j_call: TRBJ1-6
d_call: .
clone_size: .

cdr3_aa: CASSLGTSGSDTQYF
cdr3_nt: TGCGCCAGCAGCCTCGGGACTAGCGGGTCAGATACGCAGTATTTT
v_call: TRBV4-1
cdr3_length: 15
j_call: TRBJ2-3
d_call: TRBD2
clone_size: .

cdr3_aa: CASSYSRRVKRDGYTF
cdr3_nt: TGTGCCAGCAGTTACTCGCGCAGGGTGAAGCGGGATGGCTACACCTTC
v_call: TRBV6-5
cdr3_length: 16
j_call: TRBJ1-2
d_call: .
clone_size: .

cdr3_aa: CASSFRDRDGYTF
cdr3_nt: TGCGCCAGCAGCTTCAGGGACAGAGATGGCTACACCTTC
v_call: TRBV5-1
cdr3_length: 13
j_call: TRBJ1-2
d_call: TRBD1
clone_size: few

cdr3_aa: CASSKGQGGYNSPLHF
cdr3_nt: TGTGCCAGCAGCAAGGGACAGGGGGGGTATAATTCACCCCTCCACTTT
v_call: TRBV5-4
cdr3_length: 16
j_call: TRBJ1-6
d_call: TRBD1
clone_size: .

cdr3_aa: CASSLVNLEMNTEAFF
cdr3_nt: TGCGCCAGCAGCTTGGTAAATCTAGAGATGAACACTGAAGCTTTCTTT
v_call: TRBV5-1
cdr3_length: 16
j_call: TRBJ1-1
d_call: .
clone_size: few

cdr3_aa: CASSFGGTLAKNIQYF
cdr3_nt: TGTGCCAGCAGTTTCGGCGGGACTCTAGCCAAAAACATTCAGTACTTC
v_call: TRBV28
cdr3_length: 16
j_call: TRBJ2-4
d_call: .
clone_size: .

cdr3_aa: CASSLESGLAGVIEQYF
cdr3_nt: TGTGCCAGCAGCCTAGAATCAGGACTAGCGGGAGTTATCGAGCAGTACTTC
v_call: TRBV7-6
cdr3_length: 17
j_call: TRBJ2-7
d_call: TRBD2
clone_size: .

cdr3_aa: CASSHQGGLSYEQYF
cdr3_nt: TGTGCCAGCAGTCACCAGGGCGGCCTCTCCTACGAGCAGTACTTC
v_call: TRBV6-5
cdr3_length: 15
j_call: TRBJ2-7
d_call: .
clone_size: .

cdr3_aa: CASSLTPGENYGYTF
cdr3_nt: TGTGCCAGCTCACTAACTCCGGGGGAAAACTATGGCTACACCTTC
v_call: TRBV18
cdr3_length: 15
j_call: TRBJ1-2
d_call: .
clone_size: .

cdr3_aa: CSVEDGRGMLKAFF
cdr3_nt: TGCAGCGTTGAAGATGGGCGGGGGATGCTTAAAGCTTTCTTT
v_call: TRBV29-1
cdr3_length: 14
j_call: TRBJ1-1
d_call: .
clone_size: .

cdr3_aa: CASSVNSGISSYNEQFF
cdr3_nt: TGTGCCAGCAGCGTAAACAGCGGAATTAGCTCCTACAATGAGCAGTTCTTC
v_call: TRBV7-2
cdr3_length: 17
j_call: TRBJ2-1
d_call: .
clone_size: .

cdr3_aa: CAWSGYRETEAFF
cdr3_nt: TGTGCCTGGAGTGGGTACAGGGAGACTGAAGCTTTCTTT
v_call: TRBV30
cdr3_length: 13
j_call: TRBJ1-1
d_call: .
clone_size: .

cdr3_aa: CASRGIRDSIQETQYF
cdr3_nt: TGTGCCAGCAGGGGGATCCGGGACAGCATCCAAGAGACCCAGTACTTC
v_call: TRBV2
cdr3_length: 16
j_call: TRBJ2-5
d_call: TRBD1
clone_size: .